The 27 T cell receptor beta chains below come from one sample, sequenced in a study of beta chain features in type 1 diabetes. The study reverse transcribed the entire isolated RNA, so it sequenced expressed TCRB transcripts. The table came from immunoSEQ multiplex PCR; TCRdb's copy has only in-frame clones and leaves some out. The repertoire holds a few hundred thousand clones, approximately 10% seen once, with over 1% in the top ten. What was sequenced was central memory CD4+ T cells from blood. The receptor source for this set is a man between 18 and 29 years old in good health.

This chain connects TRBV9 to TRBJ2-3; perhaps D is TRBD1 or TRBD2 (5 bases each). The V gene lost 0 bases and the J gene lost 1 base, with 12 bases spanning the gap. In germline, CDR1 is SGDLS, CDR2 YYNGEE. CDR3 length: 16 residues. Here the CDR3 DNA reads TGTGCCAGCAGCGTAGGAGGGGCGCGAGGCACAGATACGCAGTATTTT. It yields the protein CASSVGGARGTDTQYF. Variable domain in full (rest from reference TRBV9 and TRBJ2-3): DSGVTQTPKHLITATGQRVTLRCSPRSGDLSVYWYQQSLDQGLQFLIQYYNGEERAKGNILERFSAQQFPDLHSELNLSSLELGDSALYFCASSVGGARGTDTQYFGPGTRLTVL.

The V gene is TRBV4-3, the J gene TRBJ2-1; D is unresolved. This CDR3 comprises 16 residues. CDR1 LGHNA and CDR2 YSLEER come from the germline V gene. Trimming shortened V by 0 bases and J by 6 bases, and 15 bases separated the two germline ends. The CDR3 region is CASSQDGRLVGNEQFF. CDR3 in DNA: TGCGCCAGCAGCCAAGATGGTCGGCTAGTAGGCAATGAGCAGTTCTTC.

This chain uses TRBV29-1 with TRBJ1-1; no definite D call. Germline V lookup: CDR1 SQVTM, CDR2 ANQGSEA. The V end lost 2 bases, the J end lost 1 base, and 8 bases lay between the germline ends. The CDR3 covers 13 residues. The CDR3 loop is CSVEKGQNTEAFF. Here the CDR3 DNA reads TGCAGCGTTGAAAAAGGCCAGAACACTGAAGCTTTCTTT.

This sequence joins TRBV10-3 and TRBJ1-1, with no clear D. The germline V and J ends were trimmed by 0 bases and 1 base, with 9 bases remaining between them. Germline lookup yields CDR1 ENHRY and CDR2 SYGVKD. The CDR3 sequence is 15 residues long. The CDR3 region has the DNA TGTGCCATCAGTGAGTCGGGCAGCCAGAACACTGAAGCTTTCTTT. Translated, it gives CAISESGSQNTEAFF.

The gene calls are TRBV6-5 and TRBJ2-7; D not certain. The length of the CDR3 is 11 residues. Trimming shortened V by 2 bases and J by 5 bases, and 4 bases separated the two germline ends. From germline, CDR1 is MNHEY and CDR2 SVGAGI. The CDR3 sequence: CASSYRDEQYF. The CDR3 DNA is TGTGCCAGCAGTTACAGGGACGAGCAGTACTTC.

This rearrangement joins TRBV5-4 to TRBJ2-1; tentatively, D is TRBD2 (6 bases). The V end lost 1 base, the J end lost 4 bases, and 15 bases lay between the germline ends. Germline CDR1 and CDR2: SGHNT and YYREEE (reference sequence). CDR3 length: 16 amino acids. Here the CDR3 reads CASSLRLAGGYNEQFF. In nucleotides, the CDR3 is TGTGCCAGCAGCTTGAGGCTCGCCGGGGGTTACAATGAGCAGTTCTTC. Drawing the rest from reference TRBV5-4 and TRBJ2-1, the complete variable domain is ETGVTQSPTHLIKTRGQQVTLRCSSQSGHNTVSWYQQALGQGPQFIFQYYREEENGRGNFPPRFSGLQFPNYSSELNVNALELDDSALYLCASSLRLAGGYNEQFFGPGTRLTVL.

The chain employs TRBV25-1 and TRBJ2-1; 9 positions match TRBD2. Per the germline V gene, CDR1 is MGHDK and CDR2 is SYGVNS. This CDR3 spans 15 amino acids. J was trimmed by 5 bases and V by 3 bases; bases with no gene match: 5. In DNA, the CDR3 is TGTGCCAGCAGTGACGCGGGAGGGCCACACAATGAGCAGTTCTTC. Its protein is CASSDAGGPHNEQFF.

In this sample, this clone turned up a few times. The chain employs TRBV29-1 and TRBJ1-4; D is ambiguous. V lost 4 bases and J lost 7, with 4 bases in between. The CDR3 contains 10 residues. CDR1 is SQVTM and CDR2 is ANQGSEA in the germline V gene. The CDR3 is CSVGGEKLFF. The CDR3 DNA reads TGCAGCGTTGGGGGTGAAAAACTGTTTTTT.

This clone was observed a handful of times. The chain recombines TRBV25-1 with TRBJ2-2; D is possibly TRBD1 (6 bases). CDR3 size: 16 residues. V lost 2 bases, J lost 1 base, and 11 bases lay in between. The germline CDR1 and CDR2 sequences are MGHDK and SYGVNS. The CDR3 region is CASSEGRGRNTGELFF. CDR3 coding DNA: TGTGCCAGCAGTGAAGGCAGGGGCCGGAACACCGGGGAGCTGTTTTTT. Using reference TRBV25-1 and TRBJ2-2 for the parts outside the CDR3, the full variable domain is EADIYQTPRYLVIGTGKKITLECSQTMGHDKMYWYQQDPGMELHLIHYSYGVNSTEKGDLSSESTVSRIRTEHFPLTLESARPSHTSQYLCASSEGRGRNTGELFFGEGSRLTVL.

This clone was counted between two and nine times. The chain combines TRBV10-3 with TRBJ2-2; weak D call: TRBD1 (5 bases). Germline V gene lookup returns CDR1 ENHRY and CDR2 SYGVKD. With 7 bases removed from V and 0 bases from J, the gap between germline ends came to 9 bases. The CDR3 has 14 residues. The CDR3 nucleotides are TGTGCCATCACCCCGGACACGAACACCGGGGAGCTGTTTTTT. It yields the protein CAITPDTNTGELFF.

This clone has a count of ten or more. This chain connects TRBV7-2 to TRBJ1-5; D remains ambiguous. V dropped 1 base and J dropped 6 bases, with 7 bases sitting between them. The CDR3 length is 13 residues. Germline V gives CDR1 SGHTA, CDR2 FQGNSA. The CDR3 sequence: CASSLEEGQPQHF. CDR3 coding DNA: TGTGCCAGCAGCTTAGAAGAAGGTCAGCCCCAGCATTTT.

The chain couples TRBV4-2 to TRBJ2-5; either TRBD1 or TRBD2 may supply D (5 bases each). V dropped 5 bases and J dropped 1 base, with 17 bases sitting between them. The CDR3 is made up of 16 amino acids. The germline gives CDR1 LGHNA, CDR2 YNFKEQ. The CDR3 protein is CASSLGRASLQETQYF. The CDR3 DNA reads TGTGCCAGCAGCTTGGGACGGGCATCGCTCCAAGAGACCCAGTACTTC.

This clone was seen more than once but under ten times. The V gene is TRBV7-9, the J gene TRBJ1-3; no definite D call. Per the germline V gene, CDR1 is SEHNR and CDR2 is FQNEAQ (reference sequence). V was clipped by 4 bases and J by 0 bases, with 4 bases between them. The CDR3 contains 13 residues. DNA of the CDR3: TGTGCCAGCAGCTCGAACTCTGGAAACACCATATATTTT. Amino acid sequence: CASSSNSGNTIYF. The variable domain in full, with the rest retrieved from reference TRBV7-9 and TRBJ1-3, is DTGVSQNPRHKITKRGQNVTFRCDPISEHNRLYWYRQTLGQGPEFLTYFQNEAQLEKSRLLSDRFSAERPKGSFSTLEIQRTEQGDSAMYLCASSSNSGNTIYFGEGSWLTVV.

The chain links TRBV30 to TRBJ2-5; D gene uncertain. With 5 bases removed from V and 5 bases from J, the gap between germline ends came to 15 bases. The CDR3 loop spans 13 amino acids. Germline-derived CDR1 and CDR2 are GTSNPN and SVGIG (reference sequence). Here the CDR3 DNA reads TGTGCCTGGTCCCGACTGTTCCTGGAGACCCAGTACTTC. It encodes CAWSRLFLETQYF.

This clone has just a few counts. The chain is built from TRBV30 and TRBJ2-5, with a possible D match to TRBD1 (5 bases). Germline values: CDR1 GTSNPN, CDR2 SVGIG (reference sequence). This CDR3 contains 15 residues. Trimming removed 0 bases at V and 0 bases at J, with 11 bases between. CDR3 sequence reads: CAWSVLAGYQETQYF. The CDR3, as DNA: TGTGCCTGGAGTGTACTGGCAGGGTACCAAGAGACCCAGTACTTC. Together with reference TRBV30 and TRBJ2-5, the CDR3 gives the full variable domain: SQTIHQWPATLVQPVGSPLSLECTVEGTSNPNLYWYRQAAGRGLQLLFYSVGIGQISSEVPQNLSASRPQDRQFILSSKKLLLSDSGFYLCAWSVLAGYQETQYFGPGTRLLVL.

This clone occurred a few times. A much bigger clone sits one base away, suggesting this may be a read error. Other DNA sequences in the same sample also yield this CDR3. This chain links TRBV30 with TRBJ2-7; no clear D gene. Germline V CDR1 and CDR2: GTSNPN, SVGIG (reference sequence). The length of the CDR3 is 13 residues. The germline V and J ends were trimmed by 0 bases and 7 bases, with 13 bases remaining between them. The DNA of the CDR3 is TGTGCCTGGAGTGTAACGGGCGTGGGGGAGCAGTACTTC. It codes for CAWSVTGVGEQYF.

About this clone itself: An end of the junction does not agree with germline; a read error may underlie this. The chain carries TRBV29-1 and TRBJ1-5; a weak D match, TRBD1 (5 bases). CDR1 is SQVTM and CDR2 is ANQGSEA in the germline V gene. The CDR3 runs to 12 residues. The CDR3 protein is CSVRDGDQHQHF. Written as DNA, the CDR3 is TGCAGCGTAAGGGACGGAGATCAGCACCAGCATTTT.

The rearrangement links TRBV6-1 to TRBJ2-1, with TRBD1 matching over 8 bases. The CDR3 contains 14 residues. V lost 7 bases, J lost 6 bases, and 8 bases stayed unmatched. Germline V gives CDR1 MNHNS, CDR2 SASEGT. CDR3 DNA sequence: TGTGCCAGCACCGGACAGGGATACTCCAATGAGCAGTTCTTC. Encoded protein: CASTGQGYSNEQFF.

The chain recombines TRBV10-3 with TRBJ2-2, with unresolved D. This CDR3 is built from 11 residues. The V end lost 10 bases, the J end lost 2 bases, and 5 bases lay between the germline ends. Germline values: CDR1 ENHRY, CDR2 SYGVKD. In nucleotides, the CDR3 is TGTGCCACCACAAACACCGGGGAGCTGTTTTTT. The encoded protein is CATTNTGELFF.

V gene TRBV4-1 combines with J gene TRBJ1-2, with a tentative D call TRBD1 (5 bases). The germline V gene has CDR1 MGHRA and CDR2 YSYEKL. CDR3 size: 16 residues. Trimming took 0 bases from V and 1 from J, leaving 12 bases between them. The CDR3: CASSQDFQGGNYGYTF. CDR3 DNA sequence: TGCGCCAGCAGCCAAGATTTTCAGGGAGGTAACTATGGCTACACCTTC.

V usage is TRBV6-5 and J usage is TRBJ2-6; maybe TRBD2 (6 bases). Germline values: CDR1 MNHEY, CDR2 SVGAGI. Trimming took off 0 bases at V and 6 bases at J, with 6 bases between the two ends. This CDR3 comprises 14 residues. CDR3 sequence (DNA): TGTGCCAGCAGTTACTCGCGGGAGGCCAACGTCCTGACTTTC. Translation gives CASSYSREANVLTF.

This clone was observed a handful of times. This chain links TRBV9 with TRBJ2-1; weak D call: TRBD2 (6 bases). Trimming shortened V by 2 bases and J by 10 bases, and 22 bases separated the two germline ends. CDR1 SGDLS and CDR2 YYNGEE come from the germline V gene. CDR3 length: 16 residues. The CDR3 sequence is CASSVQGTPGAREQFF. The CDR3 nucleotides are TGTGCCAGCAGCGTCCAAGGGACTCCCGGGGCGAGAGAGCAGTTCTTC.

The CDR3 region has the DNA TGCGCCAGCACAAGTGGCGGAACTAACTATGGCTACACCTTC. This sequence encodes CASTSGGTNYGYTF. This sequence joins TRBV5-1 and TRBJ1-2; no clear D. Germline V gene data show CDR1 as SGHRS and CDR2 as YFSETQ. This CDR3 contains 14 residues. V gave up 6 bases and J gave up 0 bases, with 12 bases separating them.

The chain carries TRBV5-1 and TRBJ1-3; no reliable D call. The CDR3 length is 15 residues. Germline CDR1 and CDR2: SGHRS and YFSETQ. Deletions cut 3 bases from V and 0 bases from J, with 10 bases between. The DNA for the CDR3 is TGCGCCAGCAGCTCGGGAGCCTTCTCTGGAAACACCATATATTTT. Amino acids: CASSSGAFSGNTIYF.

This clone was found many times. The chain uses TRBV14 and TRBJ2-1; 13 bases are a match to TRBD2. This CDR3 region has 17 residues. The trim removed 0 bases at V and 9 bases at J, leaving 8 bases unmatched. Per germline, CDR1 SGHDN and CDR2 FVKESK. The chain's CDR3 is CASSQDGGTSGTIEQFF. CDR3 bases: TGTGCCAGCAGCCAAGATGGGGGGACTAGCGGGACAATTGAGCAGTTCTTC.

This clone was counted only a few times. The CDR3: CASSVRPENTEAFF. CDR3 nucleotides: TGTGCCAGCAGCGTCCGCCCCGAGAACACTGAAGCTTTCTTT. V usage is TRBV9 and J usage is TRBJ1-1; D call uncertain. The V gene's germline CDR1 is SGDLS and CDR2 YYNGEE. Trimming took off 2 bases at V and 1 base at J, with 9 bases between the two ends. This CDR3 comprises 14 residues.

This clone was observed a handful of times. V and J are TRBV7-3 and TRBJ2-7, with 9 positions matching TRBD2. The CDR3 is 15 amino acids. CDR1 SGHTA and CDR2 FQGTGA come from the germline V gene. The V gene end was trimmed by 2 bases and the J gene end by 7 bases; junction bases not matched to a gene: 9. Here the CDR3 DNA reads TGTGCCAGCAGCTTACAAGCGGGAGGACCTAGGGAGCAGTACTTC. Translation gives CASSLQAGGPREQYF.